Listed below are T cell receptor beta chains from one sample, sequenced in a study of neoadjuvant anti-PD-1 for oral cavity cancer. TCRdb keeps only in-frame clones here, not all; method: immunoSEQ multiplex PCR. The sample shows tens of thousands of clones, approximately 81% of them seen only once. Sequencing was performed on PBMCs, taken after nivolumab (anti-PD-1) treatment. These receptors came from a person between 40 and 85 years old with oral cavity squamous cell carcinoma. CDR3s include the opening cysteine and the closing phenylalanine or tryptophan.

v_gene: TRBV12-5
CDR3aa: CASGSDLSNEQFF

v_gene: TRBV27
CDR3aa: CASSPGTGASYEQYF

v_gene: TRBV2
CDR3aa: CASSKGGSSFNEQFF

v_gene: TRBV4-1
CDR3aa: CASSQEQGSNGYTF

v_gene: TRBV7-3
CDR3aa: CASSRYERGPINEQFF

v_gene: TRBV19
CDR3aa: CASSPSGRLRGTQYF

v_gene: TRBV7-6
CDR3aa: CASSRSGSSVREQFF

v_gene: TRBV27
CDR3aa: CASSLKAKFMGYTF

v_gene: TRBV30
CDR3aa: CAWSTGGGNQPQHF

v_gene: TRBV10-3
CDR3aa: CAISESRTGVSSGELFF

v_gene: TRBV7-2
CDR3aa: CASSPGRRTEAFF

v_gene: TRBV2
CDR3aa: CASRSLADEQYF

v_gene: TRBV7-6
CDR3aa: CASSFSGRPQETQYF

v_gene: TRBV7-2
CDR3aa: CASSLDWLAGGTQYF

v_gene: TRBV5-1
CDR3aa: CASSAPPGTGDSYGYTF

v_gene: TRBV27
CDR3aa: CASSLSRTGANTIYF

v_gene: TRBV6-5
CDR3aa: CASSLTGTSGTYEQYF

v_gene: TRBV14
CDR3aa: CASSPGVYEQYF

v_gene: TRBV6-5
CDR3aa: CASSRTGFSTDTQYF